Below, 23 T cell receptor beta chains from the same sample are listed, as sequenced in a study of siplizumab effects on memory and regulatory T cells. Method: immunoSEQ multiplex PCR; TCRdb's copy keeps in-frame clones and lacks some. The sample contains 75,000 to 100,000 clones, approximately 95% of which appear only once. Sequenced material: non-Treg CD4+ T cells sorted from blood. All receptors come from a human donor in good health.

V usage is TRBV10-1 and J usage is TRBJ1-6; TRBD1 might be the D (5 bases). CDR3 length: 20 residues. V was clipped by 5 bases and J by 5 bases, with 28 bases between them. Germline CDR1 is WNHNN and CDR2 is SYGVQD (reference sequence). The CDR3, as DNA: TGCGCCAGCAGTTTTTTGCGGGGGGTTGTTTTAAGGGTCGATAATTCACCCCTCCACTTT. It translates to CASSFLRGVVLRVDNSPLHF.

The rearrangement links TRBV21-1 to TRBJ2-3; whether TRBD2, the table's D call, matches the DNA was not checked. TRBV21-1 corresponds to a pseudogene. The CDR3 consists of 15 residues. The CDR3 nucleotides read TGTGCCAGCAGCAAAGCACTAGCGGTCCCCCATACGCAGTATTTT. It is translated as CASSKALAVPHTQYF.

The rearrangement links TRBV30 to TRBJ1-5, with TRBD1 matching 7 bases. This CDR3 is 13 amino acids long. Losses at the gene ends were 5 bases for V and 4 bases for J; bases not matched to a gene: 5. Germline CDR1 reads GTSNPN; CDR2 reads SVGIG (reference sequence). As DNA, the CDR3 is TGTGCCTGGGGTCGACAGGGAAATCAGCCCCAGCATTTT. Its protein is CAWGRQGNQPQHF.

This clone was seen just once. This sequence joins TRBV6-5 and TRBJ1-6; maybe TRBD1 (6 bases). Germline V gives CDR1 MNHEY, CDR2 SVGAGI. The CDR3 is 14 amino acids. Trimming removed 6 bases from V and 10 bases from J, with 16 bases in between. CDR3 in DNA: TGTGCCAGCAGCGACGGGGGGCTGATGTCACCCCTCCACTTT. Translated: CASSDGGLMSPLHF.

The chain uses TRBV14 and TRBJ1-6, with D tentatively TRBD1 (5 bases). The CDR3 sequence is 14 residues long. Germline loops: CDR1 SGHDN, CDR2 FVKESK. V lost 3 bases to trimming and J lost 9 bases, with 12 bases between them. The CDR3 loop reads CASSQFGGGSPLHF. CDR3 sequence (DNA): TGTGCCAGCAGCCAGTTCGGGGGTGGTTCACCCCTCCACTTT.

The rearrangement uses TRBV29-1 and TRBJ2-1; weak D call: TRBD1 (6 bases). Looked up from germline, CDR1 is SQVTM and CDR2 is ANQGSEA. This CDR3 is built from 16 residues. V was shortened by 1 base and J by 0 bases, with 13 bases between the two germline ends. The CDR3 DNA reads as TGCAGCGTTGAAGTCCTCGACAGGTACTCCTACAATGAGCAGTTCTTC. Translating gives CSVEVLDRYSYNEQFF.

The V gene is TRBV4-1, the J gene TRBJ2-2, with TRBD2 as a possible D gene (6 bases). The CDR3 sequence is 15 residues long. The V and J ends lost 6 bases and 6 bases respectively, with 17 bases between them. Germline V gene data show CDR1 as MGHRA and CDR2 as YSYEKL. The CDR3 loop reads CASSHPGLKPGELFF. CDR3 DNA sequence: TGCGCCAGCAGTCATCCGGGACTCAAACCCGGGGAGCTGTTTTTT.

CDR3 bases: TGTGCCAGCAGTACCAGGGGGGCCTCCTATAATTCACCCCTCCACTTT. It is translated as CASSTRGASYNSPLHF. The genes are TRBV27 and TRBJ1-6; 7 bases line up with TRBD1. The CDR3 loop spans 16 amino acids. CDR1 is MNHEY, CDR2 SMNVEV, per germline (reference sequence). The V segment lost 5 bases and the J segment 0 bases; nucleotides outside the gene matches: 4.

This chain joins TRBV7-9 and TRBJ1-1, with TRBD1 identical over 9 bases. The V segment lost 5 bases and the J segment 5 bases; nucleotides outside the gene matches: 3. This CDR3 contains 13 residues. Germline V gene sequence: CDR1 SEHNR, CDR2 FQNEAQ (reference sequence). For the CDR3, the DNA is TGTGCCAGCAGCCGGACAGGGGAGACTGAAGCTTTCTTT. This encodes CASSRTGETEAFF.

V is TRBV19 and J is TRBJ1-4; 7 bases fit TRBD1. This CDR3 is 16 amino acids long. With V trimmed by 7 bases and J by 0 bases, 8 bases remained unmatched. Germline CDR1 reads LNHDA; CDR2 reads SQIVND (reference sequence). The CDR3 DNA reads as TGTGCCAGTAAATACAGGGGAGGTTCAACTAATGAAAAACTGTTTTTT. This codes for CASKYRGGSTNEKLFF.

The chain couples TRBV5-1 to TRBJ2-3, with D possibly matching TRBD1 (5 bases). In germline, CDR1 is SGHRS, CDR2 YFSETQ. V was clipped by 2 bases and J by 2 bases, with 9 bases between them. This CDR3 is 14 amino acids long. This CDR3 reads CASSFGHFTDTQYF. The CDR3 DNA is TGCGCCAGCAGCTTCGGACATTTCACAGATACGCAGTATTTT.

The chain uses TRBV7-3 and TRBJ2-5; D is possibly TRBD1 or TRBD2 (6 bases each). Deletions cut 5 bases from V and 0 bases from J, with 13 bases between. CDR3 length: 15 residues. The germline V gene encodes CDR1 SGHTA and CDR2 FQGTGA. This CDR3 is CASSLSGEDQETQYF. CDR3 coding DNA: TGTGCCAGCAGCCTCTCAGGGGAGGACCAAGAGACCCAGTACTTC.

The chain is built from TRBV10-3 and TRBJ1-1; 7 bases map to TRBD1. This CDR3 comprises 18 residues. Per germline, CDR1 ENHRY and CDR2 SYGVKD. The ends lost 10 bases at V and 0 bases at J; junction bases unmatched: 20. CDR3 DNA sequence: TGTGCCACTACGGGGGGTACAGGGGAAGGACATATGAACACTGAAGCTTTCTTT. It translates to CATTGGTGEGHMNTEAFF.

The chain carries TRBV27 and TRBJ1-6; D not resolved. Germline CDR1 is MNHEY and CDR2 is SMNVEV (reference sequence). V lost 3 bases to trimming and J lost 3 bases, with 9 bases between them. The CDR3 covers 15 residues. CDR3 sequence reads: CASSFRSLYNSPLHF. The CDR3 nucleotides are TGTGCCAGCAGTTTCAGAAGTCTCTATAATTCACCCCTCCACTTT.

V gene TRBV5-6 combines with J gene TRBJ2-1; tentatively, D is TRBD1 (5 bases). The V gene's germline CDR1 is SGHDT and CDR2 YYEEEE. The CDR3 runs 13 residues. Trimming took off 4 bases at V and 6 bases at J, with 11 bases between the two ends. CDR3 loop: CASSIQGLNEQFF. Written as DNA, the CDR3 is TGTGCCAGCAGCATCCAGGGTCTCAATGAGCAGTTCTTC. Combining the CDR3 with reference TRBV5-6 and TRBJ2-1 gives the whole variable domain DAGVTQSPTHLIKTRGQQVTLRCSPKSGHDTVSWYQQALGQGPQFIFQYYEEEERQRGNFPDRFSGHQFPNYSSELNVNALLLGDSALYLCASSIQGLNEQFFGPGTRLTVL.

The V call is TRBV6-4, the J call TRBJ1-2; no clear D. V shed 7 bases and J shed 2 bases, with 14 bases lying between them. The CDR3 extends over 14 amino acids. Germline V gene lookup returns CDR1 MRHNA and CDR2 SNTAGT. The CDR3 spells CASKRREGNYGYTF. Here the CDR3 DNA reads TGTGCCAGCAAACGTAGGGAGGGAAACTATGGCTACACCTTC.

The chain carries TRBV7-9 and TRBJ2-5, with a tentative D call TRBD1 (6 bases). The length of the CDR3 is 14 residues. The germline V gene has CDR1 SEHNR and CDR2 FQNEAQ (reference sequence). V was pared by 4 bases and J by 2 bases, with 11 bases between. The CDR3, as DNA: TGTGCCAGCAGCTCAGGGGCCACACAAGAGACCCAGTACTTC. Amino acids: CASSSGATQETQYF. Together with reference TRBV7-9 and TRBJ2-5, the CDR3 gives the full variable domain: DTGVSQNPRHKITKRGQNVTFRCDPISEHNRLYWYRQTLGQGPEFLTYFQNEAQLEKSRLLSDRFSAERPKGSFSTLEIQRTEQGDSAMYLCASSSGATQETQYFGPGTRLLVL.

This clone appeared a single time. The genes are TRBV30 and TRBJ2-1; 10 bases map to TRBD1. CDR1 and CDR2 (germline): GTSNPN, SVGIG (reference sequence). The ends lost 4 bases at V and 6 bases at J; junction bases unmatched: 18. The CDR3 sequence is 18 residues long. The DNA of the CDR3 is TGTGCCTGGAACCGACAGGGGGCGGTCGCCCGATGGAGCAATGAGCAGTTCTTC. It is translated as CAWNRQGAVARWSNEQFF.

The gene calls are TRBV27 and TRBJ1-1; 7 bases align to TRBD1. V was clipped by 5 bases and J by 1 base; unmatched bases: 13. CDR3 length: 17 amino acids. Germline assignment: CDR1 MNHEY and CDR2 SMNVEV (reference sequence). This CDR3 is CASSPLRGQRKNTEAFF. The DNA for the CDR3 is TGTGCCAGCAGTCCGCTCCGGGGACAGCGAAAGAACACTGAAGCTTTCTTT.

V is TRBV6-6 and J is TRBJ1-1; TRBD1 agrees at 7 bases. The CDR3 spans 15 residues. Germline V CDR1 and CDR2: MNHNY, SVGAGI (reference sequence). After removal of 0 bases from V and 6 bases from J, the junction contained 7 bases not matched to a gene. For the CDR3, the DNA is TGTGCCAGCAGTTACTCTAGGGGGCGAGTCTCTGAAGCTTTCTTT. Protein sequence: CASSYSRGRVSEAFF.

V usage is TRBV2 and J usage is TRBJ2-3; TRBD2 matches at 12 bases. The CDR3 has 16 residues. From germline, CDR1 is SNHLY and CDR2 FYNNEI. V trimming: 6 bases; J trimming: 1 base; junction bases outside the gene matches: 5. CDR3 coding DNA: TGTGCCAGCAGGGAACTAGCGGGGGGTGGCACAGATACGCAGTATTTT. It is translated as CASRELAGGGTDTQYF.

This rearrangement joins TRBV19 to TRBJ2-6; D possibly matches TRBD1 or TRBD2 (5 bases each). V was shortened by 4 bases and J by 2 bases, with 12 bases between the two germline ends. Germline CDR1 LNHDA, CDR2 SQIVND (reference sequence). CDR3 length equals 16 residues. This chain's CDR3 is CASSTPGAAGANVLTF. The CDR3 DNA sequence: TGTGCCAGTAGTACCCCCGGGGCGGCTGGGGCCAACGTCCTGACTTTC.

V usage is TRBV18 and J usage is TRBJ1-6; D perhaps matches TRBD1 (6 bases). Per germline, CDR1 KGHSH and CDR2 LQKENI. V was shortened by 5 bases and J by 4 bases, with 9 bases between the two germline ends. The CDR3 runs to 14 residues. The CDR3 region is CASSTTGYNSPLHF. In DNA form, the CDR3 reads TGTGCCAGCTCAACGACAGGTTATAATTCACCCCTCCACTTT.